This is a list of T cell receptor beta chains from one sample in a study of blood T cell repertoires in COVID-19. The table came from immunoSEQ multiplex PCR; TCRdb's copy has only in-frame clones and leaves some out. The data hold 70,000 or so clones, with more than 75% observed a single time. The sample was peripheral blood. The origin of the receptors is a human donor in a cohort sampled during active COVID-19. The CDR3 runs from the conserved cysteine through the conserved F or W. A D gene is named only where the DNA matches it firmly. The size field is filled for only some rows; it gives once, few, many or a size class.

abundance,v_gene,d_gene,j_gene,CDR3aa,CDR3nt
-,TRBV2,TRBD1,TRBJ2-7,CASTGQGVEQYF,TGTGCCAGCACGGGACAGGGGGTCGAGCAGTACTTC
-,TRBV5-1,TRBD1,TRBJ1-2,CASSSPGQGGGGYTF,TGCGCCAGCAGCTCCCCCGGACAGGGTGGGGGGGGCTACACCTTC
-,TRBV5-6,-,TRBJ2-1,CASSWVGGGYNEQFF,TGTGCCAGCAGCTGGGTGGGGGGAGGCTACAATGAGCAGTTCTTC
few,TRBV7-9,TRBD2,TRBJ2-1,CASSGTSPFNEQFF,TGTGCCAGCAGCGGGACTAGCCCCTTCAATGAGCAGTTCTTC
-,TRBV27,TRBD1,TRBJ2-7,CASRGTGNLVMHEQYF,TGTGCCAGCAGGGGGACAGGGAACCTTGTAATGCACGAGCAGTACTTC
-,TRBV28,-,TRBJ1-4,CASSSALLPGGYEKLFF,TGTGCCAGCAGTTCCGCCCTCCTGCCGGGGGGTTATGAAAAACTGTTTTTT
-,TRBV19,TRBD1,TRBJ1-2,CASSENRGNYGYTF,TGTGCCAGTAGCGAAAACAGGGGTAACTATGGCTACACCTTC
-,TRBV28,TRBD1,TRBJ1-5,CASSKSQGARTQHF,TGTGCCAGCAGTAAATCTCAGGGGGCAAGAACCCAGCATTTT
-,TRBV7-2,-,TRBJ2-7,CASSWTTGPTYEQYF,TGTGCCAGCAGTTGGACAACCGGGCCGACCTACGAGCAGTACTTC
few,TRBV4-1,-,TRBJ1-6,CASSQDTVSPLHF,TGCGCCAGCAGCCAAGATACAGTGTCACCCCTCCACTTT
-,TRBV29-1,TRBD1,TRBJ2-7,CSVGQGDAYEQYF,TGCAGCGTTGGACAGGGGGACGCCTACGAGCAGTACTTC
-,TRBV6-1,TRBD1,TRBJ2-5,CASSEGDRVVVSTQYF,TGTGCCAGCAGTGAAGGAGACAGGGTGGTGGTGTCGACCCAGTACTTC
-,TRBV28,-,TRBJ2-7,CASSLEIRKGRLRYEQYF,TGTGCCAGCAGTTTGGAGATAAGAAAAGGTCGGCTACGCTACGAGCAGTACTTC
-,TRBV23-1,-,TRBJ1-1,CASSPPSDTRTEAFF,TGCGCCAGCAGTCCACCGTCTGACACTCGCACTGAAGCTTTCTTT
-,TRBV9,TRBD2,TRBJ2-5,CASSVGTSGGATETQYF,TGTGCCAGCAGCGTCGGGACTAGCGGGGGGGCGACGGAGACCCAGTACTTC
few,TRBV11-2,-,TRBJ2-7,CASSTLTGVPYEQYF,TGTGCCAGCAGCACACTGACGGGGGTACCCTACGAGCAGTACTTC
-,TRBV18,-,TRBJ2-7,CASSPDSHEQYF,TGTGCCAGCTCACCAGACTCGCACGAGCAGTACTTC
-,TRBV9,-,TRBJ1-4,CASSVAGTVNEKLFF,TGTGCCAGCAGCGTAGCTGGCACAGTTAATGAAAAACTGTTTTTT
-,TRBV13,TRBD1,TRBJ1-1,CASSAGTGNTEAFF,TGTGCCAGCAGCGCCGGGACAGGGAACACTGAAGCTTTCTTT
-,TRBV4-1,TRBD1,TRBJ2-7,CASSRDSQTGGYEQYF,TGCGCCAGCAGCCGAGATTCTCAGACAGGGGGCTACGAGCAGTACTTC
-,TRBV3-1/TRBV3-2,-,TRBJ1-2,CASSQSPGGTSYGYTF,TGTGCCAGCAGCCAATCCCCTGGCGGAACCAGCTATGGCTACACCTTC
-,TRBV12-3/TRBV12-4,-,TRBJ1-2,CASTSGNYGYTF,TGTGCCAGCACCTCGGGGAACTATGGCTACACCTTC
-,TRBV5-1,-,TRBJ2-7,CASSSTGSLSYEQYF,TGCGCCAGCAGCTCTACAGGGTCTCTCTCCTACGAGCAGTACTTC
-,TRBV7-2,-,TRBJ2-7,CASSLETGSEQYF,TGTGCCAGCAGCTTAGAGACAGGTTCCGAGCAGTACTTC
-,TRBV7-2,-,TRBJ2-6,CASSRGSGANVLTF,TGTGCCAGCTCCAGGGGATCTGGGGCCAACGTCCTGACTTTC
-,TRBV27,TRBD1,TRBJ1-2,CATLTGSGYTF,TGTGCCACCTTGACAGGGTCAGGCTACACCTTC
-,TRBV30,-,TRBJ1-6,CAWSRQFLDNSPLHF,TGTGCCTGGAGTCGACAGTTCCTGGATAATTCACCCCTCCACTTT